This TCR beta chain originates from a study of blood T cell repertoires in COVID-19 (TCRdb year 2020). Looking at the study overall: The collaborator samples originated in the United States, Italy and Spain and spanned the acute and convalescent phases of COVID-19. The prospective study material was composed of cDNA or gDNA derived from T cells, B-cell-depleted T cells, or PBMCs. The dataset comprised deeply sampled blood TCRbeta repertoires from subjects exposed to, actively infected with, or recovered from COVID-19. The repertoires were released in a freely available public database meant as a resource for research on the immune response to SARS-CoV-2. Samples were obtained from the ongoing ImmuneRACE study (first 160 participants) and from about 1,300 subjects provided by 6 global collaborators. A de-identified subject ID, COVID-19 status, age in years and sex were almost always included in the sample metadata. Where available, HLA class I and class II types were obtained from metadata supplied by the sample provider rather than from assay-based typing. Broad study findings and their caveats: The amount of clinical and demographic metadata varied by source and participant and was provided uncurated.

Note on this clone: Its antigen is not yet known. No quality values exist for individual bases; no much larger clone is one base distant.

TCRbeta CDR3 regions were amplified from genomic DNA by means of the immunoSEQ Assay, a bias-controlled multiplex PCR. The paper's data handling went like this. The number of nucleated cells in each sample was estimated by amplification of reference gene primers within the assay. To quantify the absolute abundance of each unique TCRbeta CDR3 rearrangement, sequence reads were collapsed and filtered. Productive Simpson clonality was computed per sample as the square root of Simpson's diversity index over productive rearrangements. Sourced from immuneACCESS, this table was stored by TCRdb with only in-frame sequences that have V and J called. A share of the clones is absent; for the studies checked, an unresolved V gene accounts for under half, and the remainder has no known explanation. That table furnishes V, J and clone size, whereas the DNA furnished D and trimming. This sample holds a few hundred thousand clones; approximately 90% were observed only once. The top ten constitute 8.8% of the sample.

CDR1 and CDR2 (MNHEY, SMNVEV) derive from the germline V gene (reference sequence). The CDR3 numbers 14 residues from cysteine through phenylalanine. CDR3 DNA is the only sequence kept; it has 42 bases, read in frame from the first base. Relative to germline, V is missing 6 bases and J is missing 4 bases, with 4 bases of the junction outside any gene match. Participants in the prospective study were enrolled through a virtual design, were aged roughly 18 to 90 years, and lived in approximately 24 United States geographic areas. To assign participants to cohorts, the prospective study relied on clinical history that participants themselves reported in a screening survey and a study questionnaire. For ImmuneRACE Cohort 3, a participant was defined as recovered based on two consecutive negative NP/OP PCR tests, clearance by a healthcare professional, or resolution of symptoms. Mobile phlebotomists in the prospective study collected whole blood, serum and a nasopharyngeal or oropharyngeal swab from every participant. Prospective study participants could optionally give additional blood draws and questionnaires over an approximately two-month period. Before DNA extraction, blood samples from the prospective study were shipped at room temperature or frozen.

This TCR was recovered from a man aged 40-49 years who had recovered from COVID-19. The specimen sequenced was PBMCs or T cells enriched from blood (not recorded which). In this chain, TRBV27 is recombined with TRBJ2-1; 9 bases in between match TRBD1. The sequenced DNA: TGTGCCAGCAGGCCGGGACAGGGTTACAATGAGCAGTTCTTC. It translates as CASRPGQGYNEQFF.